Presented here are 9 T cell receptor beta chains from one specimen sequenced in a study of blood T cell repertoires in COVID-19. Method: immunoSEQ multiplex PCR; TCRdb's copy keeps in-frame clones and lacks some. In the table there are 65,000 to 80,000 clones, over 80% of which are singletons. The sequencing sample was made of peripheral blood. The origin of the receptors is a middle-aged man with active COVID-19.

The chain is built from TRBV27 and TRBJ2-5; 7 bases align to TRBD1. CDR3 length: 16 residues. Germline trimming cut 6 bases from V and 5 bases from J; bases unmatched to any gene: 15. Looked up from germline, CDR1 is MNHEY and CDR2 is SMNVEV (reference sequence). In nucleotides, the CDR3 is TGTGCCAGCAGCCTAGGGGACCTCAGGGGGAAGGAGACCCAGTACTTC. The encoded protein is CASSLGDLRGKETQYF.

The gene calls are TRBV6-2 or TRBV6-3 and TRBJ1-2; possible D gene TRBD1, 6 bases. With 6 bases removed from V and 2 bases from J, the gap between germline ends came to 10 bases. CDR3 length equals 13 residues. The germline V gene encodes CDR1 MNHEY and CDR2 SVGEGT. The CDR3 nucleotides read TGTGCCAGCAGCCTCGGACAGAACTATGGCTACACCTTC. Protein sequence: CASSLGQNYGYTF.

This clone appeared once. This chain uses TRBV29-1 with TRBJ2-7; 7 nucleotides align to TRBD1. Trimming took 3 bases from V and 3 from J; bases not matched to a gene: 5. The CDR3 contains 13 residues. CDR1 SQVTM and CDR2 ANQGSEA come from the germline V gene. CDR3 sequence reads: CSVEGQTNYEQYF. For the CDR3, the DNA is TGCAGCGTTGAGGGACAGACTAACTACGAGCAGTACTTC.

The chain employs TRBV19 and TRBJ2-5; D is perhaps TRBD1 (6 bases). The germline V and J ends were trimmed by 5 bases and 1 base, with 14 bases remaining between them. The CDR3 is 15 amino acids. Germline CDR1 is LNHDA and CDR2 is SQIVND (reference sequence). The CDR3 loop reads CASSENGRGQETQYF. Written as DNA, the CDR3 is TGTGCCAGTAGTGAAAATGGCAGGGGCCAAGAGACCCAGTACTTC.

CDR3 DNA: TGTGCCAGCAGTTTTGGCTGGGAGAGCAATCAGCCCCAGCATTTT. Translated: CASSFGWESNQPQHF. The rearrangement uses TRBV27 and TRBJ1-5; D unclear. Trimming removed 3 bases at V and 1 base at J, with 10 bases between. Germline V gene lookup returns CDR1 MNHEY and CDR2 SMNVEV (reference sequence). This CDR3 comprises 15 residues.

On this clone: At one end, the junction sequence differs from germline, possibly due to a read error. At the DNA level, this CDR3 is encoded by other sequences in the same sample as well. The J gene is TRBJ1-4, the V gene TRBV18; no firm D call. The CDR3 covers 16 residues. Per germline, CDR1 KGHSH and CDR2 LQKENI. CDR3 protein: CASSPPNSIGVEKLFF. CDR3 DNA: TGTGCCAGCTCACCGCCTAACTCGATCGGGGTTGAAAAATTGTTTTTT.

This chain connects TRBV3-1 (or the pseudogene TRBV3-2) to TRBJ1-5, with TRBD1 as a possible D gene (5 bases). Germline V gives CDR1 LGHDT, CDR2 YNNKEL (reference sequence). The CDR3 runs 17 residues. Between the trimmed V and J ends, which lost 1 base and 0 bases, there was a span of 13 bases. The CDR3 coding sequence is TGTGCCAGCAGCCAAGGATCGGGGGGGTATAGCAATCAGCCCCAGCATTTT. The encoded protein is CASSQGSGGYSNQPQHF.

DNA for the CDR3: TGTGCCAGCAGTTCCCGGACAGGGCGGTACACTGAAGCTTTCTTT. Encoded protein: CASSSRTGRYTEAFF. The genes are TRBV6-5 and TRBJ1-1; 8 bases are a match to TRBD1. The J segment lost 3 bases and the V segment lost 4 bases, leaving 7 bases of the junction unmatched. There are 15 residues in the CDR3. Germline values: CDR1 MNHEY, CDR2 SVGAGI.

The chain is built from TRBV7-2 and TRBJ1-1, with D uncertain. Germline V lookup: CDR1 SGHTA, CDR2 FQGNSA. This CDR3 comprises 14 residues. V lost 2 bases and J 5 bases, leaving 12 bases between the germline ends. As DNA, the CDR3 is TGTGCCAGCAGCTTATTTGGTATCGGGACTGAAGCTTTCTTT. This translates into CASSLFGIGTEAFF.